The source of this T cell receptor (beta chain) is a study of shared clonotypes between healthy human individuals. Germline lookup yields CDR1 SGHVS and CDR2 FQNEAQ. Trimming shortened V by 5 bases and J by 5 bases, and 27 bases separated the two germline ends. This CDR3 spans 18 amino acids. The input for sorted-subset replicate PCRs was approximately 200 ng DNA, 25,000 to 35,000 T cell genomes. Assay used: immunoSEQ multiplex PCR; TCRdb lists only in-frame clones, some missing. In the table there are some 740,000 clones, 80% to 95% of which are singletons. CD8 cells classed as naive were CD45RO-negative and positively selected for CCR7, excluding terminally differentiated effector memory CD45RA+ cells. Donors were healthy HIV-negative adults without recently reported acute infections or vaccinations. This clone was recorded at least ten times.

The receptor was derived from a man aged 25 to 40 in good health. The chain recombines TRBV7-8 with TRBJ1-2, with D possibly TRBD1 on 6 matching bases. The sequenced material came from naive CD8+ T cells sorted from blood. The CDR3 region has the DNA TGTGCCAGCAGCGCGCCCGGGGACACCTTCCCGGGGAATTATGGCTACACCTTC. As protein: CASSAPGDTFPGNYGYTF.